Listed below are T cell receptor beta chains from one sample, sequenced in a study of shared clonotypes between healthy human individuals. Using immunoSEQ multiplex PCR, the repertoire was profiled, and TCRdb retains in-frame clones only, with some absent. The profile shows about 2.3 million clones, just over 90% of them singletons. Sequencing was done on a sample of naive CD4+ T cells from PBMCs. These TCRs come from a young man in good health. Some clones in this sample may be carry-over from other donors' samples. Each CDR3 is given with its conserved first and last residue. The D gene is left open where the match is weak.

TRBV5-5,TRBD1,TRBJ2-5,TGTGCCAGCACCAGAACCGGGACAGGCCAAGAGACCCAGTACTTC,CASTRTGTGQETQYF
TRBV28,-,TRBJ1-1,TGTGCCAGCAGTTTTACGGGGGCGAACACTGAAGCTTTCTTT,CASSFTGANTEAFF
TRBV28,-,TRBJ2-1,TGTGCCAGCAGCTATCTAGCGCGACAAGCCAATGAGCAGTTCTTC,CASSYLARQANEQFF
TRBV19,-,TRBJ2-7,TGTGCCAGTCACGACAGCCGGGCTACCGACGAGCAGTACTTC,CASHDSRATDEQYF
TRBV18,-,TRBJ2-3,TGTGCCAGCTCCCCGACCTTAACAACTACAGATACGCAGTATTTT,CASSPTLTTTDTQYF
TRBV7-2,-,TRBJ1-5,TGTGCCAGCAGCCCAGTCACGGGCATCAATCAGCCCCAGCATTTT,CASSPVTGINQPQHF
TRBV7-2,-,TRBJ1-5,TGTGCCAGCAGCCGGACGGATACGGGGCAGACCCAGCATTTT,CASSRTDTGQTQHF
TRBV29-1,TRBD2,TRBJ2-1,TGCAGCGTCTCCGGACTAGCGGCCTACAATGAGCAGTTCTTC,CSVSGLAAYNEQFF
TRBV18,TRBD1,TRBJ2-3,TGTGCCAGCTCACGGGACAGGGTAACAGATACGCAGTATTTT,CASSRDRVTDTQYF
TRBV6-6,-,TRBJ1-1,TGTGCCAGCAGTCCCTCGGGACAACCTGAAGCTTTCTTT,CASSPSGQPEAFF